Listed below are T cell receptor beta chains from one sample, sequenced in a study of T cells after yellow fever vaccination. MiXCR was run by TCRdb on the 5' RACE reads, yielding one entry per CDR3 protein. The sample carries a few hundred thousand distinct CDR3 sequences, around 17% recorded once. Source: PBMCs, taken about 5 days after the first yellow fever vaccination. The receptors shown here come from a man aged 18 to 29 who received the YFV17D yellow fever vaccine. The CDR3 runs from the conserved cysteine through the conserved F or W.

TRBV5-1	TRBJ2-2	CASKRMGTGNTGELFF
TRBV11-2	TRBJ2-1	CASSLEVGEQFF
TRBV5-1	TRBJ2-3	CASSAGADTQYF
TRBV10-2	TRBJ2-7	CASSEAGTAYEQYF
TRBV12-3/TRBV12-4	TRBJ2-3	CASSLRVTSGGVGTQYF
TRBV4-1	TRBJ2-7	CASSQVGGLVFEQYF
TRBV27	TRBJ2-3	CASSLSLQGGSTDTQYF
TRBV9	TRBJ2-1	CASSVEGTPSSYNEQFF
TRBV4-3	TRBJ1-6	CASSQARSASSYNSPLHF
TRBV6-1	TRBJ2-2	CASSGERVMGELFF
TRBV6-1	TRBJ1-2	CASRSGRRYGYTF